This T cell receptor (beta chain) comes out of a study of blood T cell repertoires in COVID-19. The CDR3 contains 16 residues. Per germline, CDR1 MDHEN and CDR2 SYDVKM. V was shortened by 5 bases and J by 0 bases, with 14 bases between the two germline ends. TCRdb's table, derived via immunoSEQ multiplex PCR, lists solely in-frame clones and lacks some. The table lists around 450,000 clones, 87% of them singletons, with just under 2% in the top ten. The gene calls are TRBV28 and TRBJ1-5; D is unclear. This receptor was taken from a woman aged 18 to 35 with acute COVID-19. The sequenced material came from PBMCs or T cells enriched from blood (not recorded which). CDR3: CASSGHRDYSNQPQHF. CDR3 DNA sequence: TGTGCCAGCAGTGGGCACCGGGATTATAGCAATCAGCCCCAGCATTTT.